This TCR beta chain was recovered during a study of regulatory dendritic cells for organ transplantation (dated by TCRdb to about 2017). About the full investigation: Before and after allostimulation with regulatory or mature dendritic cells, TCRbeta repertoires were sequenced from sorted naive and memory CD4+ and CD8+ T cells.

Multiplexed two-step PCR with Vbeta-specific forward primers and Jbeta-specific reverse primers was used to amplify TCRbeta CDR3 regions. Through the immunoSEQ service, the TCRbeta libraries were run on an Illumina instrument for sequencing. Processing in the source paper ran as follows. IMGT annotation was used to assign V, D and J genes, and synthetic CDR3 analogues were used to correct the counts for multiplex PCR bias. Repertoire clonality was computed in the immunoSEQ Analyzer as one minus normalized Shannon entropy. Clonal expansion was defined by Fisher's exact test with Benjamini-Hochberg false discovery rate control, using two-tailed P<0.01. The clones in this table, taken by TCRdb from immuneACCESS, are in-frame only. Not every clone is retained; where verified, under half of the shortfall comes from an unresolved V gene, and the cause of the rest is unknown. V and J calls and clone size are copied from that table; D and trimming were computed from the DNA. Here the sample has more than 35,000 clones; around 90% occur a single time. Of the sample, over 0.1% falls within the top ten clones.

The paper as a whole reports these results and caveats: Only a couple of subjects were sequenced, and the authors noted considerable between-individual heterogeneity in the alloreactive memory CD8+ T cell pool. Among the resting subsets, memory CD8+ T cells contained the most alloreactive TCR clonotypes. Repertoires were highly diverse in naive CD4+ and CD8+ T cells, less diverse in memory cells, and most oligoclonal in memory CD8+ cells. In both subjects, allostimulation led to expansion of memory CD8+ clones, although regulatory dendritic cells appeared to cause more limited expansion than mature dendritic cells did.

Naive T cells were sorted as CD45RA+ and memory T cells as CD45RO+ CD4+ or CD8+ cells by FACS. The T cells used for TCR sequencing were obtained from two healthy control subjects. For the mixed lymphocyte reactions, sorted T cell subsets left unstimulated acted as baseline controls. The Qiagen DNeasy Blood & Tissue Kit was used to extract genomic DNA. V is pared back by 4 bases and J by 8 bases, with 18 bases lying between the germline termini. Per the germline V gene, SGDLS is the CDR1 and YYNGEE is the CDR2. The CDR3 spans 15 residues, from the cysteine through the phenylalanine. The sequence is cut down to CDR3 DNA, 45 bases in frame from base 1. In regard to this clone: Its antigen remains unidentified. No qualities accompany the bases; no much larger clone lies one base away.

Specimen: naive CD8+ T cells from blood. The cell subset or site label for this specimen denotes: CD45RA+ naive T cells. The chain is assembled from TRBV9 and TRBJ1-4, with no confident D gene call. This sequence was found in a human donor in good health. The CDR3 sequence is CASSPPRRYPEKLFF. The DNA sequence is given as TGTGCCAGCAGCCCTCCCCGCAGGTATCCCGAAAAACTGTTTTTT. The full variable domain, completed from the reference TRBV9 and TRBJ1-4 proteins outside the CDR3, reads DSGVTQTPKHLITATGQRVTLRCSPRSGDLSVYWYQQSLDQGLQFLIQYYNGEERAKGNILERFSAQQFPDLHSELNLSSLELGDSALYFCASSPPRRYPEKLFFGSGTQLSVL.